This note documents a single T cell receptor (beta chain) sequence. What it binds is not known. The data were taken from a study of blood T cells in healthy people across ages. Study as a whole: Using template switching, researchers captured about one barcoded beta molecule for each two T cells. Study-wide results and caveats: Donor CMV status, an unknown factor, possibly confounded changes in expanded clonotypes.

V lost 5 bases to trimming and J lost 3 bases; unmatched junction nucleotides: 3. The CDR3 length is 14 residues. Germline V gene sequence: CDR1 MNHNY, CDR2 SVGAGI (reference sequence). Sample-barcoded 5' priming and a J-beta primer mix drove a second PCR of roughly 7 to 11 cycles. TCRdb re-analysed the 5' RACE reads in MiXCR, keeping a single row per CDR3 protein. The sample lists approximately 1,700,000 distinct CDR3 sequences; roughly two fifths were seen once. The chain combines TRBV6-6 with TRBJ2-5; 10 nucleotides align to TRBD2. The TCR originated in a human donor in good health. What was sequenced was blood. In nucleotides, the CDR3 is TGTGCCAGCAGTGATACTAGCGGGGAAGAGACCCAGTACTTC. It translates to CASSDTSGEETQYF.